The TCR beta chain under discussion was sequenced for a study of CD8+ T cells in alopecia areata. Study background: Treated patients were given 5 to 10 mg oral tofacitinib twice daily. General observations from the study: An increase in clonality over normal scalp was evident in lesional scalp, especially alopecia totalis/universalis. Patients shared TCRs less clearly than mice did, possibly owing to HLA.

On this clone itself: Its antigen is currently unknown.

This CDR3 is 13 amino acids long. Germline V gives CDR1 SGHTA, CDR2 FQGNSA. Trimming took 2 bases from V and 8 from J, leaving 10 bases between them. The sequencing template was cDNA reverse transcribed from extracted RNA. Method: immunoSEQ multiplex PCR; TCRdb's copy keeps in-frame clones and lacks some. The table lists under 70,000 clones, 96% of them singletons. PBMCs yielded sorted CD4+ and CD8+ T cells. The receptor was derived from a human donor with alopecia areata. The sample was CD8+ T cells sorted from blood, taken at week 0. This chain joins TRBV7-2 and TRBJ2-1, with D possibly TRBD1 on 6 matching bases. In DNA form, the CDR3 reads TGTGCCAGCAGCTTAAAGGCAGGGGATGAGCAGTTCTTC. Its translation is CASSLKAGDEQFF.